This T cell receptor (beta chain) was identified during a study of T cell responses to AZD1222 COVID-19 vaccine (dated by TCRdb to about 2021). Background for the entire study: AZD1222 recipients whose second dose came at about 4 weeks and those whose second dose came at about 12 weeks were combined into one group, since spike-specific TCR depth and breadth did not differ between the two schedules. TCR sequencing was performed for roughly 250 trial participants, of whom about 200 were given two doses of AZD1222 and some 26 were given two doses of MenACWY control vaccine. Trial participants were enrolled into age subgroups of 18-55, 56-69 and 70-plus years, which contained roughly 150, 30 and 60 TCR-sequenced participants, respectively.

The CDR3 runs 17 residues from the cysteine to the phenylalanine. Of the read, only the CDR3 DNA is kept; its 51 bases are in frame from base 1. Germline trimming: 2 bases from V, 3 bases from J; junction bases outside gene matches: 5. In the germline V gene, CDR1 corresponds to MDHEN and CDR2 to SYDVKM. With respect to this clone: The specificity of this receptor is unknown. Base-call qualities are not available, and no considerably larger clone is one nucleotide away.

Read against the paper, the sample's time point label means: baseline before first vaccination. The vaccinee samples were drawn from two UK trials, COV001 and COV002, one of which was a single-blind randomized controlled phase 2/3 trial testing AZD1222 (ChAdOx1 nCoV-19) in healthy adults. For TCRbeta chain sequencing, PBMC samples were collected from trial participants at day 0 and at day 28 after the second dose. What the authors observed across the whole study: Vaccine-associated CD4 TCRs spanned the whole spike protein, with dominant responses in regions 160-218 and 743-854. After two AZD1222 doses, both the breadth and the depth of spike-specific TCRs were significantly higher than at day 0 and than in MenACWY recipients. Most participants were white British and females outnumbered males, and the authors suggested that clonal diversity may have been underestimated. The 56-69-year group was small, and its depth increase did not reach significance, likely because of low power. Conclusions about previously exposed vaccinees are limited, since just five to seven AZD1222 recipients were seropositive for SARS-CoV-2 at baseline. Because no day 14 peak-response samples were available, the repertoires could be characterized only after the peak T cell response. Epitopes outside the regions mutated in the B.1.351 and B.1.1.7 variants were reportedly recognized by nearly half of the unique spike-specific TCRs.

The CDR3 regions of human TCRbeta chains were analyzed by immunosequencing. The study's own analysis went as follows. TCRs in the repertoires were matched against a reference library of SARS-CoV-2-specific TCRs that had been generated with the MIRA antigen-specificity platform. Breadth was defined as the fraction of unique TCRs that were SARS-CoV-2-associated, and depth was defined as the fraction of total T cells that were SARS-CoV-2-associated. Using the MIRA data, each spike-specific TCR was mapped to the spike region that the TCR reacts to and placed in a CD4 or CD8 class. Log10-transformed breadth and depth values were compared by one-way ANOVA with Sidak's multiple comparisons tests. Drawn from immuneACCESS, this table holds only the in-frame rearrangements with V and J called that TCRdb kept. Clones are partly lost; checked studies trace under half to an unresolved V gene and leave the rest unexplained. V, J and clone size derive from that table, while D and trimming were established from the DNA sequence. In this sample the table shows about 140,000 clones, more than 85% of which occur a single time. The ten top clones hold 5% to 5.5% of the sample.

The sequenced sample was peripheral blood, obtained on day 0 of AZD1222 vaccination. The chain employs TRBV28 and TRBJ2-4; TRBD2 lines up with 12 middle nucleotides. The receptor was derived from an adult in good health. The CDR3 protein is CASSLGGLAGDKNIQYF. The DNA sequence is TGTGCCAGCAGTTTAGGGGGACTAGCGGGTGACAAAAACATTCAGTACTTC.